This T cell receptor beta chain was documented in a study of blood T cell repertoires in COVID-19. At the level of the study: PBMCs, B-cell-depleted T cells, or T cells provided the cDNA or gDNA that made up the material.

As originally analysed: Amplification from reference gene primers served as the basis for estimated nucleated cell counts. Produced via immunoSEQ multiplex PCR; TCRdb's table is partial and in-frame only. V and J calls and clone size are those listed in that table; D and trimming were worked out from the DNA. There are about 480,000 clones in the sample; around 88% occur only once, and around 4.5% lies in the top ten. Germline V lookup: CDR1 MNHEY, CDR2 SVGAGI. V gave up 7 bases and J gave up 3 bases, with 15 bases separating them. CDR3 length: 14 amino acids. The specimen sequenced was peripheral blood. The clonotype was recovered from a woman aged 30 to 39 with acute or convalescent COVID-19. The rearrangement joins TRBV6-5 to TRBJ1-2; perhaps TRBD1 as D (6 bases). The CDR3 region has the DNA TGTGCCAGCAAATCCGAGACAGGTTACTATGGCTACACCTTC. The encoded protein is CASKSETGYYGYTF.